This T cell receptor (beta chain) was sequenced during a study of CD8 T cells in Susac syndrome. Across the study: When blood was collected, patients with Susac syndrome were therapy-naive, were taking corticosteroids, or were receiving intravenous immunoglobulin alone.

TCR beta sequences were obtained from blood CD8+ and CD4+ T cells. TEMRA cells were FACS-enriched, and CD8+ and CD4+ T cells were isolated negatively. RNA was extracted with the RNeasy kit, and a quantity of roughly 0.5 to 1 ug was reverse transcribed using random hexamers. Amplification of TCR beta CDR3 spanned 54 Vbeta and 13 Jbeta via immunoSEQ multiplex PCR. From the immunoSEQ multiplex PCR reads, TCRdb called clonotypes with MiXCR, one entry per CDR3 protein. The table records 75,000 to 80,000 distinct CDR3 sequences, approximately 95% of them present only once. The CDR3 spans 15 residues. CDR1 is SGHVS, CDR2 FNYEAQ, per germline. V was cut by 3 bases and J by 5 bases, with 17 bases left in between.

The chain employs TRBV7-6 and TRBJ2-7, with D maybe TRBD1 (5 bases). Sequenced material: CD8+ T cells from PBMCs. This receptor was identified in a human donor with Susac syndrome. CDR3 in DNA: TGTGCCAGCAGCTTTATAAGGGGCGGCCAGAACGAGCAGTACTTC. Amino acids: CASSFIRGGQNEQYF.